This T cell receptor beta chain is drawn from a study of cytomegalovirus exposure and HLA in healthy donors. Study-level information: Genotyping showed roughly 81% of 350 to 400 donors falling in the Caucasian-associated ancestry cluster.

Amplification used 60 Vbeta primers and 13 Jbeta primers. The table came from immunoSEQ multiplex PCR; TCRdb's copy has only in-frame clones and leaves some out. The sample has around 130,000 clones, 80% to 85% seen once; the top ten hold 0.55% to 0.75%. There are 17 residues in the CDR3. V shed 4 bases and J 2 bases; nucleotides not matched to a gene: 9. The germline CDR1 and CDR2 sequences are SEHNR and FQNEAQ (reference sequence). This clone was seen just once. Its matching antigen is unknown. Overall study findings and caveats: In a later analysis, HLA-associated beta chains showed higher expansion and lower generation probabilities than comparable chains. Most of the CMV-associated TCR beta chains (in a later analysis) appeared to be HLA-restricted. High specificity and sensitivity for cytomegalovirus status were reported for the classifier.

The sample comprised PBMCs. The chain employs TRBV7-9 and TRBJ2-7, with 12 bases aligning to TRBD1. This TCR came from a man aged 18 to 30 in good health and CMV-seronegative. The CDR3 loop reads CASSSKGQGASTYEQYF. The DNA of the CDR3 is TGTGCCAGCAGCTCAAAGGGACAGGGGGCTTCTACCTACGAGCAGTACTTC.